Listed here are 25 T cell receptor beta chains from one sample, sequenced in a study of CD8+CD57+ T cells in acquired aplastic anemia. Profiling that covered TCR beta VDJ and CDR3 relied on genomic DNA as its template. One entry per CDR3 protein, called by TCRdb with MiXCR from the reads. The sample lists approximately 190,000 distinct CDR3 sequences, roughly half seen once, with about 8.8% in the top ten. CD8+CD57+ cell expansion, shown by flow cytometry, had occurred in the patients selected for sequencing. Sequencing used sorted CD4+, CD8+, or CD8+CD57+ T cells (not recorded which) from PBMCs. These receptors were taken from a human donor with aplastic anemia.

In its sample, this clonotype was seen many times. V gene TRBV20-1 combines with J gene TRBJ2-7, with 14 bases identical to TRBD2. CDR1 and CDR2 (germline): DFQATT, SNEGSKA (reference sequence). The CDR3 contains 16 residues. The ends lost 6 bases at V and 4 bases at J; junction bases unmatched: 11. The CDR3 here is CSAVGTSGRKGYEQYF. Here the CDR3 DNA reads TGCAGTGCGGTAGGGACTAGCGGGAGAAAAGGATACGAGCAGTACTTC.

The chain links TRBV15 to TRBJ2-3, with TRBD2 matching over 9 bases. The CDR3 extends over 16 amino acids. The germline V gene encodes CDR1 LNHNV and CDR2 YYDKDF (reference sequence). Trimming at V came to 2 bases and at J to 3 bases, leaving 6 bases not matched to a gene. The CDR3 protein is CATSRQRTSATDTQYF. Written as DNA, the CDR3 is TGTGCCACCAGCAGACAACGGACTAGCGCGACAGATACGCAGTATTTT.

The chain recombines TRBV24-1 with TRBJ2-7, with 11 positions matching TRBD1. CDR3 size: 15 residues. With 4 bases clipped from V and 5 bases from J, the junction kept 6 bases outside the gene matches. The germline gives CDR1 KGHDR, CDR2 SFDVKD. The CDR3 reads CATSDPDRGLDEQYF. The CDR3 DNA sequence: TGTGCCACCAGTGACCCGGACAGGGGGCTCGACGAGCAGTACTTC.

This chain links TRBV24-1 with TRBJ2-5; D is possibly TRBD1 or TRBD2 (5 bases each). The CDR3 covers 13 residues. V was clipped by 3 bases and J by 4 bases, with 8 bases between them. CDR1 and CDR2 (germline): KGHDR, SFDVKD. In DNA form, the CDR3 reads TGTGCCACCAGTGATGGGGCGGGAGAGACCCAGTACTTC. Amino acids: CATSDGAGETQYF.

This clonotype was observed a few times. The chain joins TRBV20-1 to TRBJ2-3, with TRBD2 matching 8 bases. The trim removed 6 bases at V and 6 bases at J, leaving 14 bases unmatched. The CDR3 has 15 amino acids. The V gene's germline CDR1 is DFQATT and CDR2 SNEGSKA (reference sequence). CDR3 loop: CSALGRGEVLDTQYF. The CDR3 DNA sequence: TGCAGTGCCCTCGGGCGGGGGGAAGTTTTGGATACGCAGTATTTT.

There are a few counts of this clonotype. The chain has TRBV18 and TRBJ1-3, with D perhaps matching TRBD1 (5 bases). Deletions cut 0 bases from V and 0 bases from J, with 12 bases between. The CDR3 consists of 17 residues. The germline CDR1 and CDR2 sequences are KGHSH and LQKENI. The CDR3 sequence is CASSPPNDRSSGNTIYF. For the CDR3, the DNA is TGTGCCAGCTCACCACCAAACGACAGAAGCTCTGGAAACACCATATATTTT.

Turning to this clonotype: It may be a read error: a sequence one base away is much more abundant. The chain recombines TRBV2 with TRBJ2-2, with D perhaps matching TRBD1 (5 bases). The V end was cut by 5 bases, the J end by 6 bases, with 13 bases between. This CDR3 spans 14 amino acids. Germline CDR1 is SNHLY and CDR2 is FYNNEI. The CDR3 here is CASSTEEGAGELFF. CDR3 DNA sequence: TGTGCCAGCAGTACAGAGGAAGGGGCCGGGGAGCTGTTTTTT.

This clonotype was seen ten or more times. The chain carries TRBV20-1 and TRBJ1-2, with 7 bases aligning to TRBD1. CDR1 is DFQATT, CDR2 SNEGSKA, per germline (reference sequence). Trimming removed 0 bases from V and 8 bases from J; junction bases left unmatched: 6. CDR3 length equals 13 residues. The CDR3 sequence: CSARDLGRGGYTF. The CDR3 DNA reads as TGCAGTGCTAGAGATCTAGGCAGGGGGGGCTACACCTTC.

The genes are TRBV29-1 and TRBJ2-7, with TRBD2 matching 7 bases. The CDR3 has 14 residues. CDR1 is SQVTM, CDR2 ANQGSEA, per germline. V trimming: 4 bases; J trimming: 3 bases; junction bases outside the gene matches: 9. CDR3 sequence reads: CSVVGASGLYEQYF. In DNA, the CDR3 is TGCAGCGTTGTAGGGGCTAGCGGACTCTACGAGCAGTACTTC.

CDR3 in DNA: TGCGCCAGCAGTACAGGACAGACTAATGAAAAACTGTTTTTT. It codes for CASSTGQTNEKLFF. The chain couples TRBV5-1 to TRBJ1-4; a weak D match, TRBD1 (6 bases). Germline CDR1 is SGHRS and CDR2 is YFSETQ. CDR3 length equals 14 residues. Trimming left V 5 bases short and J 2 bases short, with 10 bases between.

The chain recombines TRBV7-6 with TRBJ2-7; 8 bases align to TRBD1. V lost 7 bases, J lost 8 bases, and 13 bases stayed unmatched. Germline CDR1 is SGHVS and CDR2 is FNYEAQ. The CDR3 runs to 14 residues. The CDR3 sequence: CASIQSTGVWKQYF. The CDR3 bases are TGTGCCAGCATCCAATCGACAGGGGTATGGAAGCAGTACTTC. The full variable domain, in which reference TRBV7-6 and TRBJ2-7 provide the parts outside the CDR3, is GAGVSQSPRYKVTKRGQDVALRCDPISGHVSLYWYRQALGQGPEFLTYFNYEAQQDKSGLPNDRFSAERPEGSISTLTIQRTEQRDSAMYRCASIQSTGVWKQYFGPGTRLTVT.

At least ten counts were recorded for this clonotype. The chain recombines TRBV11-2 with TRBJ2-7, with a possible D match to TRBD2 (5 bases). Germline CDR1 reads SGHAT; CDR2 reads FQNNGV. The CDR3 is made up of 16 amino acids. Trimming removed 1 base at V and 3 bases at J, with 16 bases between. The CDR3 reads CASSLGLRGLRYEQYF. In nucleotides, the CDR3 is TGTGCCAGCAGCTTAGGTCTAAGAGGACTCCGCTACGAGCAGTACTTC. Variable domain in full (rest from reference TRBV11-2 and TRBJ2-7): EAGVAQSPRYKIIEKRQSVAFWCNPISGHATLYWYQQILGQGPKLLIQFQNNGVVDDSQLPKDRFSAERLKGVDSTLKIQPAKLEDSAVYLCASSLGLRGLRYEQYFGPGTRLTVT.

This clonotype was counted only a few times. The V call is TRBV19, the J call TRBJ1-2, with TRBD1 as a possible D gene (5 bases). This CDR3 comprises 14 residues. V shed 2 bases and J shed 0 bases, with 7 bases lying between them. Per germline, CDR1 LNHDA and CDR2 SQIVND (reference sequence). DNA of the CDR3: TGTGCCAGTAGTATATGGGGGACTAACTATGGCTACACCTTC. It codes for CASSIWGTNYGYTF.

Regarding this clonotype: The CDR3 does not close with the conserved phenylalanine or tryptophan, likely indicating a read error. The V call is TRBV2, the J call TRBJ2-7; no firm D call. Trimming shortened V by 4 bases and J by 2 bases, and 9 bases separated the two germline ends. There are 13 residues in the CDR3. Germline values: CDR1 SNHLY, CDR2 FYNNEI. The CDR3 DNA sequence: TGTGCCAGCAGTGGAACAGCACCCTACGAGCAGTACTCC. Translating gives CASSGTAPYEQYS.

This clonotype has a single count. The gene calls are TRBV2 and TRBJ1-2; a possible D gene is TRBD1 (6 bases). V lost 10 bases to trimming and J lost 0 bases, with 24 bases between them. Germline-derived CDR1 and CDR2 are SNHLY and FYNNEI. The CDR3 has 17 residues. DNA of the CDR3: TGTGCCACCGATCCTCTCGGGGGCCAGACAACTAACTATGGCTACACCTTC. This gives the protein CATDPLGGQTTNYGYTF.

As to this clonotype: Germline and junction disagree at one end, which may indicate a read error. The chain joins TRBV25-1 to TRBJ1-1, with D tentatively TRBD1 (5 bases). The germline V gene has CDR1 MGHDK and CDR2 SYGVNS. CDR3 length: 12 residues. The CDR3 spells CASRDWSGAAFF. The CDR3 coding sequence is TGTGCCAGCCGTGATTGGAGCGGGGCAGCTTTCTTT. Full variable domain (missing parts from reference TRBV25-1 and TRBJ1-1): EADIYQTPRYLVIGTGKKITLECSQTMGHDKMYWYQQDPGMELHLIHYSYGVNSTEKGDLSSESTVSRIRTEHFPLTLESARPSHTSQYLCASRDWSGAAFFGQGTRLTVV.

V and J are TRBV11-1 and TRBJ1-2; the D is unclear. The CDR3 has 14 amino acids. V was cut by 1 base and J by 8 bases, with 14 bases left in between. The germline gives CDR1 SGHAT, CDR2 FQDESV (reference sequence). The CDR3 is CASSLGLIVSGYTF. As DNA, the CDR3 is TGTGCCAGCAGCTTAGGCCTAATTGTAAGCGGCTACACCTTC.

This CDR3 is CASSQEGGVTYNYGYTF. The CDR3 DNA follows: TGCGCCAGCAGCCAAGAAGGGGGCGTCACATATAACTATGGCTACACCTTC. This chain links TRBV4-1 with TRBJ1-2; TRBD1 agrees at 7 bases. With 0 bases clipped from V and 1 base from J, the junction kept 8 bases outside the gene matches. This CDR3 is 17 amino acids long. CDR1 is MGHRA, CDR2 YSYEKL, per germline.

V and J are TRBV15 and TRBJ2-5; maybe TRBD2 (6 bases). The CDR3 spans 15 residues. V was clipped by 3 bases and J by 5 bases, with 16 bases between them. Looked up from germline, CDR1 is LNHNV and CDR2 is YYDKDF (reference sequence). CDR3 nucleotides: TGTGCCACCAGCAGCCTCGCAGGAGGAGGGGAGACCCAGTACTTC. Translation gives CATSSLAGGGETQYF.

This clonotype was recorded many times. The chain couples TRBV19 to TRBJ2-5; no clear D gene. Trimming pared 5 bases from V and 2 bases from J, leaving 9 bases between. The CDR3 sequence is 13 residues long. Germline CDR1 and CDR2: LNHDA and SQIVND (reference sequence). The DNA for the CDR3 is TGTGCCAGTAGTCAGGCAGATCAAGAGACCCAGTACTTC. Protein sequence: CASSQADQETQYF.

This clonotype showed up many times. The chain couples TRBV7-2 to TRBJ1-1; maybe TRBD1 (6 bases). CDR3 size: 15 residues. Germline CDR1 reads SGHTA; CDR2 reads FQGNSA. Trimming removed 2 bases at V and 4 bases at J, with 14 bases between. The CDR3 protein is CASSLFWGAGTEAFF. The CDR3 nucleotides read TGTGCCAGCAGCTTATTCTGGGGGGCAGGCACTGAAGCTTTCTTT.

In regard to this clonotype: A single base separates this from a much larger clone, so it may be a read error. The genes are TRBV6-4 and TRBJ1-5; no clear D gene. The germline V gene has CDR1 MRHNA and CDR2 SNTAGT. This CDR3 has 13 residues. CDR3 region: CASSESGFGPPHF. CDR3 sequence (DNA): TGTGCCAGCAGTGAATCTGGCTTTGGGCCCCCGCATTTT.

The gene calls are TRBV29-1 and TRBJ1-1; D gene ambiguous. Germline V lookup: CDR1 SQVTM, CDR2 ANQGSEA. The V end was cut by 6 bases, the J end by 1 base, with 15 bases between. There are 14 residues in the CDR3. The CDR3 protein is CSVLAGSSNTEAFF. In DNA, the CDR3 is TGCAGCGTCCTCGCCGGGTCTTCGAACACTGAAGCTTTCTTT.

V is TRBV11-2 and J is TRBJ1-6; tentative D call: TRBD1 (6 bases). V gave up 2 bases and J gave up 10 bases, with 15 bases separating them. The CDR3 sequence is 15 residues long. CDR1 is SGHAT and CDR2 is FQNNGV in the germline V gene. DNA of the CDR3: TGTGCCAGCAGCTTACTTCGGGACAACGGGTCACCCCTCCACTTT. Its protein product is CASSLLRDNGSPLHF.

About this clonotype itself: This clone may be a read error of a much larger clone one base away. The conserved phenylalanine or tryptophan normally closing the CDR3 is absent here, so this likely arose from a read error. The chain joins TRBV11-1 to TRBJ2-1, with 7 nucleotides matching TRBD2. Germline CDR1 is SGHAT and CDR2 is FQDESV (reference sequence). CDR3 length: 14 amino acids. In DNA form, the CDR3 reads TGCGCCAGCAGCAAGACCCCACTAGCGAATGAGCAGTTCCTC. Protein: CASSKTPLANEQFL.